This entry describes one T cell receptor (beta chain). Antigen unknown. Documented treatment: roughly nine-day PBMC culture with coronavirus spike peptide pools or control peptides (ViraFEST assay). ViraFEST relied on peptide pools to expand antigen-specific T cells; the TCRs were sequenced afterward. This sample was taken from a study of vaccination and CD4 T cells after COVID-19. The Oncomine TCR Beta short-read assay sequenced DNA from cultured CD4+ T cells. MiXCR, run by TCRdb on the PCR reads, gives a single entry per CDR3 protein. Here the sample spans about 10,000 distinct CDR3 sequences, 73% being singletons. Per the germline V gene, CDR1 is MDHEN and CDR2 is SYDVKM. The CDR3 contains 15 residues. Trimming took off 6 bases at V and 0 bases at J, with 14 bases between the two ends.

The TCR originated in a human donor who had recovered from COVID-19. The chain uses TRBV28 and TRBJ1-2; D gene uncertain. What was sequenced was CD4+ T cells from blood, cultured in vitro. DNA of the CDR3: TGTGCCAGCAGGATTCAACCAGCCCCTAACTATGGCTACACCTTC. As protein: CASRIQPAPNYGYTF.